A single sample gave rise to the 32 T cell receptor beta chains below, sequenced in a study of blood T cell repertoires in COVID-19. Some clones are missing from TCRdb's copy, which holds only in-frame ones; the method was immunoSEQ multiplex PCR. The sample has 200,000 to 250,000 clones, more than 65% seen once. The sequenced sample was peripheral blood. These TCRs come from a woman in her 30s who had recovered from COVID-19.

J is TRBJ2-1 and V is TRBV27; 9 bases line up with TRBD2. Germline CDR1 MNHEY, CDR2 SMNVEV (reference sequence). The CDR3 loop spans 17 amino acids. V was pared by 11 bases and J by 6 bases, with 20 bases of the junction left unmatched. In nucleotides, the CDR3 is TGTGCCTTTCGATCTAGCGGGACGAAAGAGAGCGGCAATGAGCAGTTCTTC. Translating gives CAFRSSGTKESGNEQFF.

This chain uses TRBV5-1 with TRBJ1-1; TRBD1 might be the D (5 bases). This CDR3 region has 14 residues. CDR1 SGHRS and CDR2 YFSETQ come from the germline V gene. The ends were cut back, 1 base at V and 1 base at J, with 8 bases in the middle. The CDR3 loop reads CASSLRGENTEAFF. As DNA, the CDR3 is TGCGCCAGCAGCTTGAGGGGTGAGAACACTGAAGCTTTCTTT.

The gene calls are TRBV9 and TRBJ2-5, with 7 nucleotides matching TRBD1. Germline V gives CDR1 SGDLS, CDR2 YYNGEE. The V and J ends lost 2 bases and 4 bases, in that order; junction bases with no gene match: 8. The CDR3 length is 15 residues. The CDR3 is CASSVATGVGETQYF. The CDR3 coding sequence is TGTGCCAGCAGCGTGGCAACAGGGGTTGGAGAGACCCAGTACTTC.

In DNA form, the CDR3 reads TGCGCCAGCAGCTTGGCCGGACAGACCTACGAGCAGTACTTC. Its protein product is CASSLAGQTYEQYF. The V gene is TRBV5-1, the J gene TRBJ2-7; D is possibly TRBD1 (6 bases). Germline V gene sequence: CDR1 SGHRS, CDR2 YFSETQ. This CDR3 is built from 14 residues. The V gene lost 0 bases and the J gene lost 2 bases, with 9 bases spanning the gap.

The chain links TRBV19 to TRBJ2-1; tentative D call: TRBD1 (6 bases). Trimming left V 8 bases short and J 16 bases short, with 27 bases between. From germline, CDR1 is LNHDA and CDR2 SQIVND (reference sequence). This CDR3 contains 14 residues. Written as DNA, the CDR3 is TGTGCCAGTGCCCCAAGGGACATTGCTCCTTTACGATTCTTC. Its translation is CASAPRDIAPLRFF.

V is TRBV5-1 and J is TRBJ2-5; a weak D match, TRBD1 (5 bases). V gave up 5 bases and J gave up 3 bases, with 17 bases separating them. Germline V gene sequence: CDR1 SGHRS, CDR2 YFSETQ. This CDR3 is 15 amino acids long. In nucleotides, the CDR3 is TGCGCCAGCAGTTATGCCTCGGCAGGGAAAGAGACCCAGTACTTC. This translates into CASSYASAGKETQYF.

This chain joins TRBV7-8 and TRBJ1-5, with a tentative D call TRBD1 (5 bases). CDR3 length equals 16 residues. The germline CDR1 and CDR2 sequences are SGHVS and FQNEAQ. Trimming removed 3 bases from V and 5 bases from J, with 17 bases in between. The CDR3 DNA sequence: TGTGCCAGCAGCTTGGTCCCCGTGGGAGGGGATCAGCCCCAGCATTTT. Translating it yields CASSLVPVGGDQPQHF.

This clone was counted a single time. The chain couples TRBV6-4 to TRBJ2-4; 8 bases line up with TRBD2. The V and J ends lost 7 bases and 6 bases, in that order; junction bases with no gene match: 11. This CDR3 contains 15 residues. From germline, CDR1 is MRHNA and CDR2 SNTAGT. The DNA for the CDR3 is TGTGCCAGCACCCCACCGATAGCGGGAAGAAACATTCAGTACTTC. Encoded protein: CASTPPIAGRNIQYF.

This clone is a singleton in its sample. The V call is TRBV9, the J call TRBJ1-2; D is unresolved. V dropped 3 bases and J dropped 6 bases, with 9 bases sitting between them. This CDR3 has 12 amino acids. The germline CDR1 and CDR2 sequences are SGDLS and YYNGEE. The CDR3, as DNA: TGTGCCAGCAGCGGCCGGGAGGATGGCTACACCTTC. Protein: CASSGREDGYTF.

The CDR3 DNA follows: TGTGCCAGCACCGATCTTGGGGCCAGCTCTGGGGCCAACGTCCTGACTTTC. The encoded protein is CASTDLGASSGANVLTF. The chain recombines TRBV5-4 with TRBJ2-6, with D tentatively TRBD1 (5 bases). The V and J ends lost 6 bases and 0 bases respectively, with 16 bases between them. Germline V gene sequence: CDR1 SGHNT, CDR2 YYREEE (reference sequence). The CDR3 consists of 17 residues.

The genes are TRBV30 and TRBJ2-5; D unresolved. CDR3 length equals 13 residues. Deletions cut 2 bases from V and 5 bases from J, with 12 bases between. Germline V gives CDR1 GTSNPN, CDR2 SVGIG (reference sequence). The CDR3 DNA reads as TGTGCCTGGAGTAGAACGGGTTCGGAGACCCAGTACTTC. This translates into CAWSRTGSETQYF.

The chain combines TRBV30 with TRBJ1-5, with D maybe TRBD1 (6 bases). This CDR3 is built from 15 residues. Germline CDR1 is GTSNPN and CDR2 is SVGIG (reference sequence). Trimming stripped 0 bases from V and 4 bases from J, with 13 bases between. The CDR3 DNA reads TGTGCCTGGAGTGTACGGGGGGCTGAGAATCAGCCCCAGCATTTT. The encoded protein is CAWSVRGAENQPQHF.

The chain is built from TRBV6-5 and TRBJ1-2; TRBD1 matches 7 bases. Germline assignment: CDR1 MNHEY and CDR2 SVGAGI. This CDR3 has 15 residues. V was pared by 0 bases and J by 5 bases, with 6 bases of the junction left unmatched. Here the CDR3 DNA reads TGTGCCAGCAGTTACTCGACCCGGACAGGATATGGCTACACCTTC. This translates into CASSYSTRTGYGYTF.

The rearrangement links TRBV7-9 to TRBJ2-1, with 8 nucleotides matching TRBD1. J gave up 1 base and V 6 bases, and 5 bases lay outside the gene matches. The CDR3 is 15 amino acids. Germline-derived CDR1 and CDR2 are SEHNR and FQNEAQ (reference sequence). Written as DNA, the CDR3 is TGTGCCAGCAGTCGGACAGGGCAATCCTACAATGAGCAGTTCTTC. The encoded protein is CASSRTGQSYNEQFF.

V and J are TRBV30 and TRBJ2-7, with a possible D match to TRBD2 (7 bases). V lost 3 bases and J 5 bases, leaving 14 bases between the germline ends. This CDR3 has 13 amino acids. Germline values: CDR1 GTSNPN, CDR2 SVGIG (reference sequence). In nucleotides, the CDR3 is TGTGCCTGGAGCGCAGCGGGACACCACGAGCAGTACTTC. Protein: CAWSAAGHHEQYF.

This clone has a handful of counts. CDR3 protein: CASSISAGPKDGNTIYF. As DNA, the CDR3 is TGTGCCAGCAGCATCTCTGCGGGACCTAAAGATGGAAACACCATATATTTT. The V and J genes are TRBV5-4 and TRBJ1-3; a possible D gene is TRBD1 (5 bases). V was trimmed by 4 bases and J by 3 bases, leaving 20 bases between them. The CDR3 is 17 residues long. Germline CDR1 reads SGHNT; CDR2 reads YYREEE (reference sequence).

The rearrangement joins TRBV18 to TRBJ2-7; TRBD1 aligns across 7 bases. Germline trimming cut 8 bases from V and 4 bases from J; bases unmatched to any gene: 5. The CDR3 runs to 12 residues. Per germline, CDR1 KGHSH and CDR2 LQKENI. The CDR3 DNA is TGTGCCAGCCGGGGACAGCCATACGAGCAGTACTTC. Translated: CASRGQPYEQYF.

This clone was seen only once. This sequence joins TRBV6-5 and TRBJ2-1; 7 bases match TRBD2. With V trimmed by 10 bases and J by 2 bases, 8 bases remained unmatched. The CDR3 length is 14 residues. Per germline, CDR1 MNHEY and CDR2 SVGAGI. The CDR3 here is CATSNRGAYNEQFF. The CDR3 region has the DNA TGTGCCACTTCAAACCGGGGGGCCTACAATGAGCAGTTCTTC.

This chain uses TRBV28 with TRBJ1-5; 7 bases fit TRBD1. There are 18 residues in the CDR3. J lost 0 bases, V lost 2 bases, and 10 bases had no gene match. Germline CDR1 is MDHEN and CDR2 is SYDVKM. The CDR3 coding sequence is TGTGCCAGCAGTTTAATTAGGGGACAGATGTATAGCAATCAGCCCCAGCATTTT. It is translated as CASSLIRGQMYSNQPQHF.

The chain links TRBV10-3 to TRBJ2-3, with 10 positions matching TRBD1. CDR3 size: 16 residues. Germline loops: CDR1 ENHRY, CDR2 SYGVKD. After removal of 6 bases from V and 2 bases from J, the junction contained 8 bases not matched to a gene. The CDR3 region is CAIRPGQGRNTDTQYF. CDR3 bases: TGTGCCATCAGGCCGGGACAGGGGCGCAACACAGATACGCAGTATTTT.

The rearrangement joins TRBV27 to TRBJ2-3, with TRBD2 identical over 7 bases. The V gene's germline CDR1 is MNHEY and CDR2 SMNVEV (reference sequence). The CDR3 loop spans 15 amino acids. Trimming removed 5 bases from V and 3 bases from J; junction bases left unmatched: 8. For the CDR3, the DNA is TGTGCCAGCAGTCCGACAGCCGGGGGGACAGATACGCAGTATTTT. Its translation is CASSPTAGGTDTQYF.

The V gene is TRBV5-6, the J gene TRBJ1-5; D ambiguous. Germline CDR1 reads SGHDT; CDR2 reads YYEEEE. The CDR3 has 16 amino acids. V dropped 6 bases and J dropped 6 bases, with 22 bases sitting between them. CDR3 sequence reads: CASNIWRAGGSQPQHF. CDR3 nucleotides: TGTGCCAGCAATATATGGAGGGCAGGAGGGAGTCAGCCCCAGCATTTT.

This chain connects TRBV30 to TRBJ1-2; weak D call: TRBD1 (6 bases). Germline CDR1 is GTSNPN and CDR2 is SVGIG (reference sequence). The CDR3 is 12 amino acids. Trimming cost V 3 bases and J 6 bases, with 11 bases left between them. The CDR3: CAWRGQGDGYTF. As DNA, the CDR3 is TGTGCCTGGAGGGGACAAGGCGATGGCTACACCTTC.

The CDR3 DNA is TGCAGCGTTGCTTTTTCAGGGGGCTACGAGCAGTACTTC. Amino acids: CSVAFSGGYEQYF. The V call is TRBV29-1, the J call TRBJ2-7, with 7 bases identical to TRBD1. CDR1 and CDR2 from the germline V gene are SQVTM and ANQGSEA. Trimming cost V 4 bases and J 3 bases; bases outside gene matches: 6. There are 13 residues in the CDR3.

This clone was picked up one time. The DNA of the CDR3 is TGCGCCAGCAGCTTTTCCCGACAGGATACCGGTAATGAAAAACTGTTTTTT. The encoded protein is CASSFSRQDTGNEKLFF. This chain joins TRBV5-1 and TRBJ1-4; D perhaps matches TRBD1 (6 bases). Germline CDR1 and CDR2: SGHRS and YFSETQ. V was cut by 2 bases and J by 4 bases, with 18 bases left in between. The CDR3 contains 17 residues.

The V gene is TRBV12-3 or TRBV12-4, the J gene TRBJ1-5; 9 nucleotides agree with TRBD1. There are 13 residues in the CDR3. Trimming removed 6 bases from V and 7 bases from J; junction bases left unmatched: 4. CDR3 nucleotide sequence: TGTGCCAGCAGAGGGACAGGGAGCCAGCCCCAGCATTTT. It codes for CASRGTGSQPQHF.

This clone appeared a single time. The chain links TRBV9 to TRBJ1-1; TRBD1 matches 7 bases. The V gene's germline CDR1 is SGDLS and CDR2 YYNGEE. The CDR3 is 15 residues long. J gave up 1 base and V 2 bases, and 5 bases lay outside the gene matches. The CDR3 here is CASSVEDRQNTEAFF. The CDR3, as DNA: TGTGCCAGCAGCGTCGAGGACAGGCAGAACACTGAAGCTTTCTTT.

The rearrangement joins TRBV28 to TRBJ2-7, with D possibly matching TRBD1 (6 bases). Germline V gene lookup returns CDR1 MDHEN and CDR2 SYDVKM. V shed 6 bases and J shed 4 bases, with 19 bases lying between them. CDR3 size: 15 residues. The CDR3 loop reads CASRIHRANFYEQYF. In DNA form, the CDR3 reads TGTGCCAGCAGGATTCACAGGGCCAACTTTTACGAGCAGTACTTC.

This clone was counted a few times. J is TRBJ2-5 and V is TRBV11-3; TRBD2 matches 7 bases. Looked up from germline, CDR1 is SGHNT and CDR2 is YENEEA. The trim removed 1 base at V and 5 bases at J, leaving 7 bases unmatched. This CDR3 is built from 15 residues. The CDR3 reads CASSLGRGGAETQYF. The CDR3 DNA is TGTGCCAGCAGCTTAGGGCGGGGAGGGGCGGAGACCCAGTACTTC.

The genes are TRBV28 and TRBJ2-7, with 12 positions matching TRBD2. With V trimmed by 6 bases and J by 4 bases, 16 bases remained unmatched. This CDR3 has 18 amino acids. Germline V gene data show CDR1 as MDHEN and CDR2 as SYDVKM. The CDR3 loop reads CASSSTGLAGPRGYEQYF. DNA for the CDR3: TGTGCCAGCAGCTCCACTGGACTAGCGGGACCGAGGGGTTACGAGCAGTACTTC.

The rearrangement uses TRBV24-1 and TRBJ1-1; possibly TRBD1 for D (6 bases). Germline CDR1 reads KGHDR; CDR2 reads SFDVKD. The CDR3 runs 14 residues. The germline V and J ends were trimmed by 7 bases and 4 bases, with 15 bases remaining between them. In DNA, the CDR3 is TGTGCCACCAGGGGGAACAGGGAAACCACTGAAGCTTTCTTT. Protein product: CATRGNRETTEAFF.

The sample holds a few counts of this clone. The chain combines TRBV10-1 with TRBJ1-1, with D possibly matching TRBD1 (6 bases). CDR3 length equals 13 residues. V was clipped by 3 bases and J by 4 bases, with 9 bases between them. CDR1 and CDR2 from the germline V gene are WNHNN and SYGVQD (reference sequence). In DNA form, the CDR3 reads TGCGCCAGCAGTGAACAGGGAAGCACTGAAGCTTTCTTT. This sequence encodes CASSEQGSTEAFF.